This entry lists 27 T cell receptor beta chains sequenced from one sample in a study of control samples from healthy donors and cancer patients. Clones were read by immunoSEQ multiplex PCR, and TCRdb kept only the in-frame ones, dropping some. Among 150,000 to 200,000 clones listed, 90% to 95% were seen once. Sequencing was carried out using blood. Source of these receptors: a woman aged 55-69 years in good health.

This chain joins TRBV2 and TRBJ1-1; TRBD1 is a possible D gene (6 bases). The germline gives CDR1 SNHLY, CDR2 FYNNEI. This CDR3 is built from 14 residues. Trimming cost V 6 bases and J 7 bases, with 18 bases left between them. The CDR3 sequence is CASRSQGILFEAFF. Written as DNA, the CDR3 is TGTGCCAGCAGGTCACAGGGAATTCTCTTTGAAGCTTTCTTT.

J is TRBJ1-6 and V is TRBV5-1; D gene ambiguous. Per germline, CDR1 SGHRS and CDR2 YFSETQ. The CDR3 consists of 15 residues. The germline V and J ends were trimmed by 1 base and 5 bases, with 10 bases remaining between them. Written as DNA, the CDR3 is TGCGCCAGCAGCTTGTTTCAGCTTAATAATTCACCCCTCCACTTT. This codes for CASSLFQLNNSPLHF.

This CDR3 reads CAISGMLSDTQYF. In DNA, the CDR3 is TGTGCCATCAGTGGGATGTTATCAGATACGCAGTATTTT. This sequence joins TRBV10-3 and TRBJ2-3; D remains unclear. Germline V gene data show CDR1 as ENHRY and CDR2 as SYGVKD. Trimming cost V 4 bases and J 4 bases, with 9 bases left between them. CDR3 length equals 13 residues.

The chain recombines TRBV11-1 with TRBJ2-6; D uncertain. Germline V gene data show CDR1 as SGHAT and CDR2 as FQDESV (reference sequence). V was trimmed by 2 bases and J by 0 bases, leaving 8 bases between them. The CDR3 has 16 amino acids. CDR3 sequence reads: CASSLFLGSGANVLTF. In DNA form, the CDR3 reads TGTGCCAGCAGCTTATTTTTGGGCTCTGGGGCCAACGTCCTGACTTTC.

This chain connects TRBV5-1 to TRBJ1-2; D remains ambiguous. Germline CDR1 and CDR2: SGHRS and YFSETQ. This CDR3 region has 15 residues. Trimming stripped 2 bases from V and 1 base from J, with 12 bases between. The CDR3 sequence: CASSLIQPSNYGYTF. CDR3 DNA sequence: TGCGCCAGCAGCTTAATTCAGCCCAGTAACTATGGCTACACCTTC. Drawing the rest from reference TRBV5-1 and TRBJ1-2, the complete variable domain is KAGVTQTPRYLIKTRGQQVTLSCSPISGHRSVSWYQQTPGQGLQFLFEYFSETQRNKGNFPGRFSGRQFSNSRSEMNVSTLELGDSALYLCASSLIQPSNYGYTFGSGTRLTVV.

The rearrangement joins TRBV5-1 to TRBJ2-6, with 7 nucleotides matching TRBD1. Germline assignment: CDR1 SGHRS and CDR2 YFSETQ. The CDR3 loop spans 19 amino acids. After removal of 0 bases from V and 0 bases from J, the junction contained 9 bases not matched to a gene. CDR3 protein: CASSLAVRDRYSGANVLTF. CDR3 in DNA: TGCGCCAGCAGCTTGGCTGTTCGGGACAGATACTCTGGGGCCAACGTCCTGACTTTC.

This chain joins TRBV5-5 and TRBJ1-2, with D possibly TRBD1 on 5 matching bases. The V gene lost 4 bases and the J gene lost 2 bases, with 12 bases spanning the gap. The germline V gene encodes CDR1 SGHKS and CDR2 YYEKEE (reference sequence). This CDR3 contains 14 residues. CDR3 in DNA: TGTGCCAGCAGCCCTAGGGACGGCAACTATGGCTACACCTTC. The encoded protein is CASSPRDGNYGYTF.

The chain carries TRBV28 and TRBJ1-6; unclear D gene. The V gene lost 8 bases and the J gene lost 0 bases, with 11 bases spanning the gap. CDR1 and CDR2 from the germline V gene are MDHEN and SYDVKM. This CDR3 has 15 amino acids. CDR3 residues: CASLRLSSYNSPLHF. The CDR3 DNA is TGTGCCAGCCTCCGCCTGAGCTCCTATAATTCACCCCTCCACTTT.

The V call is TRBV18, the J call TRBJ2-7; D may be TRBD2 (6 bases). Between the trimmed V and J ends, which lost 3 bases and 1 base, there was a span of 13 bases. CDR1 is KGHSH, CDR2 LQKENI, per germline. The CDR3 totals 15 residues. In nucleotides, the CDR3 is TGTGCCAGCTCACCTAGCCGGGGGAGGTCCTACGAGCAGTACTTC. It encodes CASSPSRGRSYEQYF.

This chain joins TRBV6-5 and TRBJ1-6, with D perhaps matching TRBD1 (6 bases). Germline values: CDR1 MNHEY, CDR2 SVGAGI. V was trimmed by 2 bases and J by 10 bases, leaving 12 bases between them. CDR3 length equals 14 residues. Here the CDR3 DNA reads TGTGCCAGCAGTTACGCGGCAGGGGCCTCACCCCTCCACTTT. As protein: CASSYAAGASPLHF.

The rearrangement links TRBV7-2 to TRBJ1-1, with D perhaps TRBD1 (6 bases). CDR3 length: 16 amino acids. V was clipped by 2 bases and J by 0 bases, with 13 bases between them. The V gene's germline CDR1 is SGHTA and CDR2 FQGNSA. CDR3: CASSLMRGAVNTEAFF. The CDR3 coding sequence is TGTGCCAGCAGCTTAATGCGGGGGGCGGTGAACACTGAAGCTTTCTTT. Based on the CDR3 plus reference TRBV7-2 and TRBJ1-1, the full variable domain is GAGVSQSPSNKVTEKGKDVELRCDPISGHTALYWYRQSLGQGLEFLIYFQGNSAPDKSGLPSDRFSAERTGGSVSTLTIQRTQQEDSAVYLCASSLMRGAVNTEAFFGQGTRLTVV.

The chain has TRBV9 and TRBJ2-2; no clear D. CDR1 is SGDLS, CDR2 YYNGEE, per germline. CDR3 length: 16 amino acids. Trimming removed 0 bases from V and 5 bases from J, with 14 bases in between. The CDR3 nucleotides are TGTGCCAGCAGCGTAGCTTTGCCAGGCTATACCGGGGAGCTGTTTTTT. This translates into CASSVALPGYTGELFF.

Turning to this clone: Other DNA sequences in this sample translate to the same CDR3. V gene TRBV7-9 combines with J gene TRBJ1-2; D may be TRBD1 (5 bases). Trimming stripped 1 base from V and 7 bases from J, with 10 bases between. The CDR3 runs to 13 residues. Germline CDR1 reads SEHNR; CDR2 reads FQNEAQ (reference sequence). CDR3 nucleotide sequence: TGTGCCAGCAGCTTAGTTGTGGGGGGTGGCTACACCTTC. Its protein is CASSLVVGGGYTF.

CDR3 in amino acids: CASSYRGWNTEAFF. For the CDR3, the DNA is TGTGCCAGCAGCTACAGGGGCTGGAACACTGAAGCTTTCTTT. The rearrangement joins TRBV2 to TRBJ1-1; 7 bases are shared with TRBD1. Per germline, CDR1 SNHLY and CDR2 FYNNEI. V lost 6 bases and J lost 1; bases outside the gene matches: 5. The CDR3 is 14 residues long.

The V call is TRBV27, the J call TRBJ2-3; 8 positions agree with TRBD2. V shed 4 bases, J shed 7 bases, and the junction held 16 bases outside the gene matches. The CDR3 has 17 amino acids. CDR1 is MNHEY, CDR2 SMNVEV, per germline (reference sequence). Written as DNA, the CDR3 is TGTGCCAGCAGTTCAATGACTAACGGGGGGGCCCTGAATACGCAGTATTTT. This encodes CASSSMTNGGALNTQYF.

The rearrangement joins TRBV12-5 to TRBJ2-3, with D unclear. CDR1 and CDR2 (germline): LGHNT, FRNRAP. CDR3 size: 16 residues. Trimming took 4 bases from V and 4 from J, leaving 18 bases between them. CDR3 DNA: TGTGCTAGTGGTTGGGGAACTTCGCAGGAGCCAGATACGCAGTATTTT. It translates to CASGWGTSQEPDTQYF.

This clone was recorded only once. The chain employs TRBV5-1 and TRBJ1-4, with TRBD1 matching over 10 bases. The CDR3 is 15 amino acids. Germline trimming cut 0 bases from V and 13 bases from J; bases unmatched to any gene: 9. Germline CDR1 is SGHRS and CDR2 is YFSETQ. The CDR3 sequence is CASSLGDRGDVGLFF. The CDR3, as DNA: TGCGCCAGCAGCTTGGGGGACAGGGGAGACGTAGGACTGTTTTTT.

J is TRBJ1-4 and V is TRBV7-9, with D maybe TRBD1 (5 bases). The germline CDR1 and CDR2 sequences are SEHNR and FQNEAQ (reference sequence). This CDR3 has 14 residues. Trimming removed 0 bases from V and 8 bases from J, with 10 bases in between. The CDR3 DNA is TGTGCCAGCAGCTTAGCGTTGGGGGACGAAAAACTGTTTTTT. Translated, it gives CASSLALGDEKLFF.

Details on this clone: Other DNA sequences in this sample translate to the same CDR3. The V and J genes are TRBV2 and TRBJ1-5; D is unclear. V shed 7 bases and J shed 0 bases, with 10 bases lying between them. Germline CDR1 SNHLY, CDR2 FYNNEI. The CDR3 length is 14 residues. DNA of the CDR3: TGTGCCAGCAACCCAACCGATAGCAATCAGCCCCAGCATTTT. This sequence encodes CASNPTDSNQPQHF.

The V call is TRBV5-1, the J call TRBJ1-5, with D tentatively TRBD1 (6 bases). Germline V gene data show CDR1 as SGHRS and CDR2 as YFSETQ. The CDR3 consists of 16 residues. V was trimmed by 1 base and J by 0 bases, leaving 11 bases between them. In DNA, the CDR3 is TGCGCCAGCAGCTTGTGGGGGGCAAGTAGCAATCAGCCCCAGCATTTT. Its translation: CASSLWGASSNQPQHF.

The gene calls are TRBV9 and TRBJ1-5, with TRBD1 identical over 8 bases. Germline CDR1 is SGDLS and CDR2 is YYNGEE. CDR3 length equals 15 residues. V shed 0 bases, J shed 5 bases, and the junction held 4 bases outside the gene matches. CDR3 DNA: TGTGCCAGCAGCGTAGTGACAGGGGAGGATCAGCCCCAGCATTTT. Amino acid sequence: CASSVVTGEDQPQHF.

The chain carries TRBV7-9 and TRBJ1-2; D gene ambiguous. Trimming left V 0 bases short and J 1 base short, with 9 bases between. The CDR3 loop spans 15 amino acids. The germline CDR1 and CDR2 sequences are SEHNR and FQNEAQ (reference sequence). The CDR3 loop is CASSLALDGNYGYTF. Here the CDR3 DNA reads TGTGCCAGCAGCTTAGCGCTAGACGGTAACTATGGCTACACCTTC.

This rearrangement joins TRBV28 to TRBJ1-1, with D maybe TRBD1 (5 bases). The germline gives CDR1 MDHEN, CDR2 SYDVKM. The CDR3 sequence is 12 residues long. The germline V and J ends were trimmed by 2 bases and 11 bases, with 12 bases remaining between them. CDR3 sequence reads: CASSLRQPRAFF. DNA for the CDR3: TGTGCCAGCAGTTTACGACAGCCCAGGGCTTTCTTT.

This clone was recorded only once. CDR3: CASSVSPSTGELFF. CDR3 DNA: TGTGCCAGCAGCGTATCCCCAAGCACCGGGGAGCTGTTTTTT. The chain employs TRBV9 and TRBJ2-2; D gene unclear. V was cut by 1 base and J by 4 bases, with 8 bases left in between. The CDR3 sequence is 14 residues long. The germline gives CDR1 SGDLS, CDR2 YYNGEE.

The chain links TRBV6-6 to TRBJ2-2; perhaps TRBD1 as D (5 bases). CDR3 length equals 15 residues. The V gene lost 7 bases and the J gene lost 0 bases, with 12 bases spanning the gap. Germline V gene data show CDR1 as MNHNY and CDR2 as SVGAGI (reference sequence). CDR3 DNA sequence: TGTGCCAGCAACCCAAAGGGGACGAACACCGGGGAGCTGTTTTTT. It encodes CASNPKGTNTGELFF.

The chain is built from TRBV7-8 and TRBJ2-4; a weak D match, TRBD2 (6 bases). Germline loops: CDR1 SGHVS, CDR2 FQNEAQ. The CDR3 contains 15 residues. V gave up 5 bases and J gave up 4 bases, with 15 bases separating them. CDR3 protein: CASSPPWDLKNIQYF. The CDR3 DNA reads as TGTGCCAGCAGCCCCCCTTGGGACTTAAAAAACATTCAGTACTTC.

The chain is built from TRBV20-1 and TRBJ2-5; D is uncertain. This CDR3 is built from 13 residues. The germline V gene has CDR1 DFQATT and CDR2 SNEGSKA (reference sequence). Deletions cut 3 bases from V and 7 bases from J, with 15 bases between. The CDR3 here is CSASRTTGATQYF. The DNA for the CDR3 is TGCAGTGCTAGTCGGACCACCGGAGCGACCCAGTACTTC.